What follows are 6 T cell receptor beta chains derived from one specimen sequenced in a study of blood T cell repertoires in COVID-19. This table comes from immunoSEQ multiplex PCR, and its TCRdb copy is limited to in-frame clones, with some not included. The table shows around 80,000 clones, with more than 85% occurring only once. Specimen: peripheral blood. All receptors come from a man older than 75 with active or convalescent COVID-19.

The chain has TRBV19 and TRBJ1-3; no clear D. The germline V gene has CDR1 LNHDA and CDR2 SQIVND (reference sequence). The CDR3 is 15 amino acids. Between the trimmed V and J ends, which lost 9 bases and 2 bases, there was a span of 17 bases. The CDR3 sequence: CASSESGNTGNTIYF. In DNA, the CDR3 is TGTGCCAGCAGCGAATCGGGAAATACTGGAAACACCATATATTTT.

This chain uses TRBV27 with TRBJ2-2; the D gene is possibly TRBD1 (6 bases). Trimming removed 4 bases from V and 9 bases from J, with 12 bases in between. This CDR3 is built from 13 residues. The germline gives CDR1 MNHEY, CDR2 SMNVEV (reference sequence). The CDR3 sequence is CASSSNRDRELFF. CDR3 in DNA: TGTGCCAGCAGTTCGAACAGGGACAGGGAGCTGTTTTTT.

The CDR3 DNA sequence: TGTGCCACCAGTGACCTCAACCAGGGTGACTACACCTTC. This sequence encodes CATSDLNQGDYTF. The rearrangement joins TRBV24-1 to TRBJ1-2, with D maybe TRBD1 (5 bases). Per the germline V gene, CDR1 is KGHDR and CDR2 is SFDVKD. The CDR3 spans 13 residues. With 4 bases removed from V and 10 bases from J, the gap between germline ends came to 15 bases.

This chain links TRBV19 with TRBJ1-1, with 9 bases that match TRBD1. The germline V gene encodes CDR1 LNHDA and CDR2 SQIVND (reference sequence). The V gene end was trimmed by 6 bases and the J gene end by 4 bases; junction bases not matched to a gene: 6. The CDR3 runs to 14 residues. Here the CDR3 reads CASSTTGGVTEAFF. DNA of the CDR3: TGTGCCAGTAGCACCACAGGGGGCGTCACTGAAGCTTTCTTT.

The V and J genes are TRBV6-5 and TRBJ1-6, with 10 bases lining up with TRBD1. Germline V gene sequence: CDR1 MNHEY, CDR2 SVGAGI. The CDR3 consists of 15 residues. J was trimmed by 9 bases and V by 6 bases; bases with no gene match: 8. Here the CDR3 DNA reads TGTGCCAGCAGAGGAAGACAGGGGGCGAGTTCACCCCTCCACTTT. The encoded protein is CASRGRQGASSPLHF.

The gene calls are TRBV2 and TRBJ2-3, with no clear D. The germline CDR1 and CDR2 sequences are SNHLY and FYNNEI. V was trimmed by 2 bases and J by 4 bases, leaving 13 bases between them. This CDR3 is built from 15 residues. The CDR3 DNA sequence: TGTGCCAGCAGTGAACTATCCGCAACGGCAGATACGCAGTATTTT. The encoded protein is CASSELSATADTQYF.